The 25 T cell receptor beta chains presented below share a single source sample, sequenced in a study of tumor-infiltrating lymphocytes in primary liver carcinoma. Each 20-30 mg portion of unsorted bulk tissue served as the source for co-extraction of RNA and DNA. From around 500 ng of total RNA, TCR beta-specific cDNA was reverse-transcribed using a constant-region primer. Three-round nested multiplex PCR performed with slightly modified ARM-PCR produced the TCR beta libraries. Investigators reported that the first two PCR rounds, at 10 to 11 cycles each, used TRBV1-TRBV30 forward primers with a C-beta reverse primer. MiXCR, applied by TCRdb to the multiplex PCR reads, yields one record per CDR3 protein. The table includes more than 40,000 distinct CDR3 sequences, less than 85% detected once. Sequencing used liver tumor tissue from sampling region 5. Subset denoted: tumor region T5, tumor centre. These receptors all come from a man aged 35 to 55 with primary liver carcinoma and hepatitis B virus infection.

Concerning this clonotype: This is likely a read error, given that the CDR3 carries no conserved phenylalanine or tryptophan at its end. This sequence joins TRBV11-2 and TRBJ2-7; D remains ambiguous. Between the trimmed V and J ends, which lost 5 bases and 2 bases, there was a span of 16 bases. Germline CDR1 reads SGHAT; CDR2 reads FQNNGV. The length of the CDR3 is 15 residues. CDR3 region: CASSLCVTLPYEQYL. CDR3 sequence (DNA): TGTGCCAGCAGCCTCTGCGTGACTCTACCCTACGAGCAGTACTTA.

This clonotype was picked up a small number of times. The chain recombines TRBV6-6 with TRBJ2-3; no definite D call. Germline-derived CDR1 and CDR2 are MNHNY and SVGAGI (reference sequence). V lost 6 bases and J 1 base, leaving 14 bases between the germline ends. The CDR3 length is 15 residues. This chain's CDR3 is CASSPGHSGTDTQYF. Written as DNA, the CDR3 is TGTGCCAGCAGCCCCGGGCATTCGGGCACAGATACGCAGTATTTT.

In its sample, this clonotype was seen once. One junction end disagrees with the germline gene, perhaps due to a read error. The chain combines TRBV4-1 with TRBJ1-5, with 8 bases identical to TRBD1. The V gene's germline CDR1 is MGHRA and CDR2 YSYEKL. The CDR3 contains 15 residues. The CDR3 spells CASSQTQGDNQPQRF. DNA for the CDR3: TGCGCCAGCAGCCAAACACAGGGGGACAATCAGCCCCAGCGTTTT.

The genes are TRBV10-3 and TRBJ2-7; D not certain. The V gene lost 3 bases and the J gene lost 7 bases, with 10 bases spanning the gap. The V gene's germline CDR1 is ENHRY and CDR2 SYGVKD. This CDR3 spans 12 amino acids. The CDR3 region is CAISEAGQEQYF. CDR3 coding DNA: TGTGCCATCAGTGAAGCCGGGCAAGAGCAGTACTTC.

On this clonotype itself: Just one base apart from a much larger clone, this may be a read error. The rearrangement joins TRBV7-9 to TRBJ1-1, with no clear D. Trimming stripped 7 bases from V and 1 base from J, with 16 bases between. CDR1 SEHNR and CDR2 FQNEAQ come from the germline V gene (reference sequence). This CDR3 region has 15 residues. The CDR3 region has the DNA TGTGCCAGCACTCCCGCGGCTCCGACGAACACTGAAGCTTTCTTT. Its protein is CASTPAAPTNTEAFF. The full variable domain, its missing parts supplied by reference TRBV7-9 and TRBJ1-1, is DTGVSQNPRHKITKRGQNVTFRCDPISEHNRLYWYRQTLGQGPEFLTYFQNEAQLEKSRLLSDRFSAERPKGSFSTLEIQRTEQGDSAMYLCASTPAAPTNTEAFFGQGTRLTVV.

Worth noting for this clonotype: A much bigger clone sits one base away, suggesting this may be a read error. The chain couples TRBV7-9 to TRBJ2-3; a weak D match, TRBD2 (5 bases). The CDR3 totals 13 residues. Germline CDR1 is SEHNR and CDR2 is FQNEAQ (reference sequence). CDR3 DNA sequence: TGTGCCAGCTTGGAAAGCGGCACAGATAGGCAGTATTTT. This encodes CASLESGTDRQYF.

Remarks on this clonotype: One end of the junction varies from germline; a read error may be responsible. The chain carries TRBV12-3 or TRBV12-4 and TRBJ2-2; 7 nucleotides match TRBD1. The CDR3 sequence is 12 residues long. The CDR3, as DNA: TGTGTCAGCAGCACAGGGGCCGGGGAGCTGTTTTTC. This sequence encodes CVSSTGAGELFF.

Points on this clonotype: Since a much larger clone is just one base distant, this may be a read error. The CDR3 reads CASSPQGLLNTEVFF. Written as DNA, the CDR3 is TGTGCCAGCAGCCCCCAGGGGTTGTTGAACACTGAAGTTTTCTTT. This chain uses TRBV7-9 with TRBJ1-1; a possible D gene is TRBD1 (6 bases). CDR3 size: 15 residues. Germline CDR1 SEHNR, CDR2 FQNEAQ (reference sequence).

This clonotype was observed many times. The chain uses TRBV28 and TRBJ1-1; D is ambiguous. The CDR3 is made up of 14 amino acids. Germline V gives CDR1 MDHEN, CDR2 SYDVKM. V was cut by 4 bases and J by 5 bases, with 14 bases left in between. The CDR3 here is CASSYRNMGTEAFF. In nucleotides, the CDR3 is TGTGCCAGCAGTTATAGGAATATGGGAACTGAAGCTTTCTTT.

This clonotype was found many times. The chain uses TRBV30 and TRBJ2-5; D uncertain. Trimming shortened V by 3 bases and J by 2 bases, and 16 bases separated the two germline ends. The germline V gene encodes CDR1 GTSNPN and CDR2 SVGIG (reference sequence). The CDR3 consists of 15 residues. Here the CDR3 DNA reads TGTGCCTGGAGGACCCAACTCGTATCACAAGAGACCCAGTACTTC. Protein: CAWRTQLVSQETQYF.

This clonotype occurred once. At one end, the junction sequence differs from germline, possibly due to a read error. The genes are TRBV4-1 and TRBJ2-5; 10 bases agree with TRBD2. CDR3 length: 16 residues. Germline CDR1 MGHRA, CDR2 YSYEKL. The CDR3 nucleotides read TGCGTCAGCAGCCAAGATCGAGCGGGAGGGGGAGAGACCCAATACTTC. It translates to CVSSQDRAGGGETQYF.

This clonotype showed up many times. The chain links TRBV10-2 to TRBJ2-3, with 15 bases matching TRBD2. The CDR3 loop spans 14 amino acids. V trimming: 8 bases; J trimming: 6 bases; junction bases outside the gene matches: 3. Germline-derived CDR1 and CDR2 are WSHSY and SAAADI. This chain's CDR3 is CASRTSGRVDTQYF. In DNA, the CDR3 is TGCGCCAGCCGGACTAGCGGGAGGGTGGATACGCAGTATTTT.

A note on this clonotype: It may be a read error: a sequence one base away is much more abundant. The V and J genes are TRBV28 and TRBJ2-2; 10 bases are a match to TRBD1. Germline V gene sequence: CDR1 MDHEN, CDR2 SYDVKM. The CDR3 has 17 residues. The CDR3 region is CASSLTPGQGNTGQLFF. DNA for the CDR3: TGTGCCAGCAGCTTAACACCGGGACAGGGGAACACCGGGCAGCTGTTTTTT.

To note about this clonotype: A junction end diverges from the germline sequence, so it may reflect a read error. The CDR3 region is CASNLSELVSRYF. Written as DNA, the CDR3 is TGTGCCAGCAACTTAAGTGAGCTAGTGTCGCGGTACTTC. V is TRBV11-2 and J is TRBJ2-7; D not certain. The CDR3 totals 13 residues. CDR1 and CDR2 (germline): SGHAT, FQNNGV.

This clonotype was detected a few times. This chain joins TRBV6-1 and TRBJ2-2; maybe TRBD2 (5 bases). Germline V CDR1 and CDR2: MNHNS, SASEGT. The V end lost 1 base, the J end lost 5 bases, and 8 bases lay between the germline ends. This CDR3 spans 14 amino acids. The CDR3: CASSEGSETGELFF. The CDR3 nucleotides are TGTGCCAGCAGTGAAGGTAGCGAGACCGGGGAGCTGTTTTTT.

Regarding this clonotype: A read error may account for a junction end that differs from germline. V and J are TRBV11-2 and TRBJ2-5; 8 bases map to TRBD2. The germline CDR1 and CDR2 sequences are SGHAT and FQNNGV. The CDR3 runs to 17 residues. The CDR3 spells CASSPTMTSASGETLYF. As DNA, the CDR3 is TGTGCCAGTAGCCCTACTATGACTAGCGCGAGTGGAGAGACCCTGTACTTC.

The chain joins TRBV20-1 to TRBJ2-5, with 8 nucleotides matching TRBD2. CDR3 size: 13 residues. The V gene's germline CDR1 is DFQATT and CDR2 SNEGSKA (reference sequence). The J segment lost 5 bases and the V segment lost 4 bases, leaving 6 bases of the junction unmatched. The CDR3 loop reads CSAKREGWETQYF. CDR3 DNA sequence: TGCAGTGCTAAACGGGAGGGCTGGGAGACCCAGTACTTC.

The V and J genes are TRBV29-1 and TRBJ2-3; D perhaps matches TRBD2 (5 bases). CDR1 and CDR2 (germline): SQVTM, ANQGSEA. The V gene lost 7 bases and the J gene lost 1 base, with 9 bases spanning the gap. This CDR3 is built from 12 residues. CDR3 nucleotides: TGCAGCGGGCCGCGGGGCACAGATACGCAGTATTTT. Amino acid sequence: CSGPRGTDTQYF.

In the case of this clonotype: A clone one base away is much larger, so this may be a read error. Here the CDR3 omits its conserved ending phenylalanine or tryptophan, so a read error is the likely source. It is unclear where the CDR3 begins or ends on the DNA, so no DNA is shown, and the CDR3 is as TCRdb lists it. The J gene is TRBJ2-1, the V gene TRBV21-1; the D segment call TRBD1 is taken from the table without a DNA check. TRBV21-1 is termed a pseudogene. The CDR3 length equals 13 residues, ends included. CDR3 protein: CASITPRGNEQFS.

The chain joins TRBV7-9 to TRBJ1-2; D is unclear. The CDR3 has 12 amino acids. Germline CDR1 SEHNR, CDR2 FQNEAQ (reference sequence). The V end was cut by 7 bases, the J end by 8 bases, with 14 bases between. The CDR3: CASNRAGAGYTF. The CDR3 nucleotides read TGTGCCAGCAACCGCGCGGGAGCCGGCTACACCTTC.

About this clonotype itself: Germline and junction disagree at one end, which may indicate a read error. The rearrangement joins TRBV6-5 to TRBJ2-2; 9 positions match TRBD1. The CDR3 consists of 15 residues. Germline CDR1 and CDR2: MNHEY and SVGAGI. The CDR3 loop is CANSYSNRGLGELFF. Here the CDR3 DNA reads TGTGCCAACAGTTACTCAAACAGGGGGCTGGGGGAGCTGTTTTTT.

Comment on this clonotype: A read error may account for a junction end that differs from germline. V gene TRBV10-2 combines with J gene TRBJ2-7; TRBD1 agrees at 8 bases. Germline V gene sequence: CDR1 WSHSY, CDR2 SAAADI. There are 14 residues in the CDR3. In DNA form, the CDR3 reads TGCGCCATCTCCGGACAGGGACTCCCCTACGAGCGGTACTTC. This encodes CAISGQGLPYERYF.

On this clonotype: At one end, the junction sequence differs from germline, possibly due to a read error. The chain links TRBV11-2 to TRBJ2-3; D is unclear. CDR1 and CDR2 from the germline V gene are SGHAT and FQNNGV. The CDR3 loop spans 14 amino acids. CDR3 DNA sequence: TGTGTCAGCAGCTTAGAAGTCAGCAGGGATACGCAGTATTTT. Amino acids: CVSSLEVSRDTQYF.

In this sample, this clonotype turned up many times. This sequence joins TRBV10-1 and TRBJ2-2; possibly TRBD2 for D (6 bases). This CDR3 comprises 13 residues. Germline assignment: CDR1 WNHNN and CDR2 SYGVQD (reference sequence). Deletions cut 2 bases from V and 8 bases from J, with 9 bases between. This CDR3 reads CASSELAPGELFF. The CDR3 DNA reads TGCGCCAGCAGTGAGCTAGCGCCGGGGGAGCTGTTTTTT.

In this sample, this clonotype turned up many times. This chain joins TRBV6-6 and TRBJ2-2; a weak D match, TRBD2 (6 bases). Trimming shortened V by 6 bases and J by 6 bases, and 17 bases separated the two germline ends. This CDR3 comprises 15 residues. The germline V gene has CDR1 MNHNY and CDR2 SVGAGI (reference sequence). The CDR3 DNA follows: TGTGCCAGCAGGGGGGGACCCATGGGACCCGGGGAGCTGTTTTTT. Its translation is CASRGGPMGPGELFF.